The 20 T cell receptor beta chains below were found in one sample sequenced in a study of breast tumors, draining lymph nodes, adjacent tissues. TCRdb reanalysed the multiplex PCR reads using MiXCR and keeps one entry per CDR3 protein. The sample lists tens of thousands of distinct CDR3 sequences, over 55% occurring once. Material: breast tumor tissue. Source of these receptors: a female donor with breast cancer. Some clones in this sample may be carry-over from other donors' samples.

V usage is TRBV5-6 and J usage is TRBJ2-5; D is perhaps TRBD1 (5 bases). Trimming took off 1 base at V and 11 bases at J, with 9 bases between the two ends. CDR1 is SGHDT, CDR2 YYEEEE, per germline. CDR3 length: 11 amino acids. CDR3 loop: CASSLRGRQYF. The CDR3 DNA sequence: TGTGCCAGCAGCTTGAGGGGCCGACAGTACTTC.

V and J are TRBV7-9 and TRBJ2-5; D is perhaps TRBD1 or TRBD2 (5 bases each). This CDR3 spans 16 amino acids. V was trimmed by 6 bases and J by 1 base, leaving 18 bases between them. CDR1 and CDR2 from the germline V gene are SEHNR and FQNEAQ (reference sequence). The CDR3 nucleotides are TGTGCCAGCAGTCCCGGGACGGACCCGTCCCAAGAGACCCAGTACTTC. Amino acids: CASSPGTDPSQETQYF.

The gene calls are TRBV7-3 and TRBJ2-1, with a weak D call TRBD2 (6 bases). Germline lookup yields CDR1 SGHTA and CDR2 FQGTGA. V was clipped by 2 bases and J by 5 bases, with 16 bases between them. The CDR3 is 16 amino acids. The CDR3 sequence is CASSLRPGTDNNEQFF. The CDR3 coding sequence is TGTGCCAGCAGCTTACGCCCCGGGACTGATAACAATGAGCAGTTCTTC.

V and J are TRBV2 and TRBJ2-5, with 14 bases aligning to TRBD2. V gave up 5 bases and J gave up 2 bases; unmatched junction bases: 1. CDR1 and CDR2 (germline): SNHLY, FYNNEI. There are 15 residues in the CDR3. CDR3 nucleotide sequence: TGTGCCAGCAGTTGGACTAGCGGGAGGCAAGAGACCCAGTACTTC. The encoded protein is CASSWTSGRQETQYF.

J is TRBJ1-1 and V is TRBV12-3 or TRBV12-4; D not resolved. The CDR3 contains 12 residues. V was clipped by 1 base and J by 10 bases, with 10 bases between them. The CDR3 bases are TGTGCCAGCAGTTTAGAACTGGGATTAGCTTTCTTT. Residues: CASSLELGLAFF.

The chain employs TRBV7-2 and TRBJ2-7; a possible D gene is TRBD1 (7 bases). Deletions cut 4 bases from V and 5 bases from J, with 18 bases between. The CDR3 extends over 15 amino acids. Germline V CDR1 and CDR2: SGHTA, FQGNSA. The CDR3 sequence: CASSSRAGGIHEQYF. CDR3 bases: TGTGCCAGCAGCTCCAGAGCAGGGGGGATCCACGAGCAGTACTTC.

Many counts were recorded for this clonotype. The junction departs from the called germline gene at one end, perhaps through a read error. The genes are TRBV19 and TRBJ2-5, with a possible D match to TRBD1 (6 bases). The length of the CDR3 is 17 residues. Germline V gene lookup returns CDR1 LNHDA and CDR2 SQIVND (reference sequence). The CDR3 nucleotides are TGTGCCAGTAGCACGAGCGTCAGGGGCCCTTCCCAAGAGACCCAGTCCTTC. It encodes CASSTSVRGPSQETQSF.

V gene TRBV6-5 combines with J gene TRBJ2-6, with 9 bases matching TRBD1. The J segment lost 3 bases and the V segment lost 2 bases, leaving 11 bases of the junction unmatched. Looked up from germline, CDR1 is MNHEY and CDR2 is SVGAGI. CDR3 size: 19 residues. The CDR3 here is CASSYQGQGSILGANVLTF. CDR3 bases: TGTGCCAGCAGTTACCAGGGACAGGGCAGTATTCTTGGGGCCAACGTCCTGACTTTC.

The V gene is TRBV19, the J gene TRBJ1-4; D not certain. Germline CDR1 and CDR2: LNHDA and SQIVND (reference sequence). V was cut by 3 bases and J by 8 bases, with 4 bases left in between. The CDR3 has 11 residues. The CDR3 is CASSMTEKLFF. Written as DNA, the CDR3 is TGTGCCAGTAGTATGACCGAAAAACTGTTTTTT.

This clonotype was observed a handful of times. This chain links TRBV15 with TRBJ1-3; D not resolved. There are 12 residues in the CDR3. V lost 0 bases and J lost 12, with 9 bases in between. The germline V gene has CDR1 LNHNV and CDR2 YYDKDF (reference sequence). CDR3 sequence: CATSRDREGIYF. The DNA of the CDR3 is TGTGCCACCAGCAGAGATCGGGAGGGCATATATTTT.

The chain couples TRBV4-2 to TRBJ2-2; D is possibly TRBD1 (6 bases). The CDR3 is 18 amino acids. Trimming cost V 1 base and J 1 base, with 16 bases left between them. CDR1 LGHNA and CDR2 YNFKEQ come from the germline V gene. CDR3 sequence (DNA): TGTGCCAGCAGCCAAGGCCCCCAGGGGCGGATGAACACCGGGGAGCTGTTTTTT. This encodes CASSQGPQGRMNTGELFF.

This clonotype counts as medium-sized. This chain uses TRBV9 with TRBJ2-5; the D gene is possibly TRBD2 (7 bases). This CDR3 spans 17 amino acids. Trimming stripped 0 bases from V and 2 bases from J, with 17 bases between. The V gene's germline CDR1 is SGDLS and CDR2 YYNGEE. The CDR3 DNA is TGTGCCAGCAGCGTAGGGGGTAGAGAGGGGGGGCAAGAGACCCAGTACTTC. This codes for CASSVGGREGGQETQYF.

V usage is TRBV7-9 and J usage is TRBJ1-2; 10 bases are a match to TRBD1. The germline V gene has CDR1 SEHNR and CDR2 FQNEAQ (reference sequence). This CDR3 contains 16 residues. Unmatched junction bases numbered 6, after V lost 3 bases and J lost 2 bases. The CDR3, as DNA: TGTGCCAGCAGCTTTCAGAGGGACAGGGGAAACTATGGCTACACCTTC. It codes for CASSFQRDRGNYGYTF.

The chain uses TRBV5-5 and TRBJ1-6; no reliable D call. Trimming took 4 bases from V and 9 from J, leaving 11 bases between them. Germline loops: CDR1 SGHKS, CDR2 YYEKEE (reference sequence). This CDR3 is 13 amino acids long. This chain's CDR3 is CASSLTAGSPLHF. DNA of the CDR3: TGTGCCAGCAGCCTGACGGCCGGTTCACCCCTCCACTTT.

The chain links TRBV7-8 to TRBJ2-1; perhaps TRBD2 as D (5 bases). V shed 0 bases and J shed 3 bases, with 6 bases lying between them. Germline CDR1 reads SGHVS; CDR2 reads FQNEAQ. The CDR3 runs 14 residues. The DNA of the CDR3 is TGTGCCAGCAGCTTAGCGGGAGTCTACAATGAGCAGTTCTTC. Translation gives CASSLAGVYNEQFF.

This rearrangement joins TRBV7-9 to TRBJ2-7; 12 bases are a match to TRBD2. After removal of 1 base from V and 3 bases from J, the junction contained 1 base not matched to a gene. The CDR3 has 15 residues. Per germline, CDR1 SEHNR and CDR2 FQNEAQ (reference sequence). CDR3 in amino acids: CASSLGGLAGYEQYF. CDR3 nucleotide sequence: TGTGCCAGCAGCTTAGGGGGACTAGCGGGCTACGAGCAGTACTTC.

This clonotype has at least ten counts. J is TRBJ2-5 and V is TRBV6-5, with 11 bases aligning to TRBD2. The CDR3 runs 15 residues. Germline V gives CDR1 MNHEY, CDR2 SVGAGI. Losses at the gene ends were 6 bases for V and 7 bases for J; bases not matched to a gene: 10. In nucleotides, the CDR3 is TGTGCCAGCAGGCCCGCTAGCGGGGGGCGCGGGACCCAGTACTTC. This translates into CASRPASGGRGTQYF.

The rearrangement uses TRBV19 and TRBJ2-5, with D perhaps matching TRBD2 (5 bases). CDR1 and CDR2 (germline): LNHDA, SQIVND (reference sequence). The CDR3 runs 12 residues. V was shortened by 6 bases and J by 5 bases, with 10 bases between the two germline ends. CDR3 DNA sequence: TGTGCCAGTAGGGGAGTGGGGGAGACCCAGTACTTC. This gives the protein CASRGVGETQYF.

The gene calls are TRBV7-2 and TRBJ2-1; possibly TRBD1 for D (5 bases). V was shortened by 5 bases and J by 6 bases, with 11 bases between the two germline ends. Germline CDR1 reads SGHTA; CDR2 reads FQGNSA. The CDR3 loop spans 13 amino acids. Here the CDR3 DNA reads TGTGCCAGCAGCCCGGTGGGGCGCAATGAGCAGTTCTTC. Amino acid sequence: CASSPVGRNEQFF.

By frequency in the sample, this clonotype is medium-sized. V and J are TRBV5-1 and TRBJ1-6; D call uncertain. Germline CDR1 is SGHRS and CDR2 is YFSETQ. CDR3 size: 13 residues. Deletions cut 2 bases from V and 14 bases from J, with 14 bases between. CDR3 protein: CASSFGRSNALHF. DNA of the CDR3: TGCGCCAGCAGCTTCGGAAGGTCAAACGCCCTCCACTTT.